This TCR beta chain was recorded in a study of CD4 T cells in relation to SARS-CoV-2 and coronaviruses. CD4+ T cells from unexposed donors were obtained before the COVID-19 pandemic (2011-2018). Isolation of CD4+ T cells took place after approximately 11 days in culture. Unexposed-donor CD4+ T cells were probed with SARS-CoV-2 S/N and four cold-coronavirus spikes, cells permitting. Germline-derived CDR1 and CDR2 are MNHEY and SMNVEV (reference sequence). Trimming took off 4 bases at V and 0 bases at J, with 10 bases between the two ends. The CDR3 runs to 16 residues. The data were produced by immunoSEQ multiplex PCR, yet TCRdb's version contains in-frame clones alone and is incomplete. The sample lists 25,000 or so clones; over 65% were seen once. Points on this clone: What it recognizes is unknown.

The J gene is TRBJ2-6, the V gene TRBV27, with D hard to call. The sequence derives from a human donor in good health. Sample: CD4+ T cells from PBMCs, cultured in vitro. CDR3 loop: CASSSIASSGANVLTF. The CDR3 DNA sequence: TGTGCCAGCAGTTCCATAGCTTCCTCTGGGGCCAACGTCCTGACTTTC.